The T cell receptor beta chain described here comes from a study of T cell responses to AZD1222 COVID-19 vaccine. The table came from immunoSEQ multiplex PCR; TCRdb's copy has only in-frame clones and leaves some out. The table records around 59,000 clones, roughly nine tenths of them present only once. J gave up 8 bases and V 4 bases, and 8 bases lay outside the gene matches. Per germline, CDR1 LGHDT and CDR2 YNNKEL (reference sequence). This CDR3 is built from 16 residues. This clone was detected a few times. The sample was peripheral blood, taken 28 days after the second AZD1222 dose. The sequence was obtained from an adult who received the AZD1222 COVID-19 vaccine. This rearrangement joins TRBV3-1 (or the pseudogene TRBV3-2) to TRBJ2-1, with 13 bases that match TRBD2. DNA of the CDR3: TGTGCCAGCAGCCTCTGGACTAGCGGGAGCCTCTATGAGCAGTTCTTC. Protein sequence: CASSLWTSGSLYEQFF.